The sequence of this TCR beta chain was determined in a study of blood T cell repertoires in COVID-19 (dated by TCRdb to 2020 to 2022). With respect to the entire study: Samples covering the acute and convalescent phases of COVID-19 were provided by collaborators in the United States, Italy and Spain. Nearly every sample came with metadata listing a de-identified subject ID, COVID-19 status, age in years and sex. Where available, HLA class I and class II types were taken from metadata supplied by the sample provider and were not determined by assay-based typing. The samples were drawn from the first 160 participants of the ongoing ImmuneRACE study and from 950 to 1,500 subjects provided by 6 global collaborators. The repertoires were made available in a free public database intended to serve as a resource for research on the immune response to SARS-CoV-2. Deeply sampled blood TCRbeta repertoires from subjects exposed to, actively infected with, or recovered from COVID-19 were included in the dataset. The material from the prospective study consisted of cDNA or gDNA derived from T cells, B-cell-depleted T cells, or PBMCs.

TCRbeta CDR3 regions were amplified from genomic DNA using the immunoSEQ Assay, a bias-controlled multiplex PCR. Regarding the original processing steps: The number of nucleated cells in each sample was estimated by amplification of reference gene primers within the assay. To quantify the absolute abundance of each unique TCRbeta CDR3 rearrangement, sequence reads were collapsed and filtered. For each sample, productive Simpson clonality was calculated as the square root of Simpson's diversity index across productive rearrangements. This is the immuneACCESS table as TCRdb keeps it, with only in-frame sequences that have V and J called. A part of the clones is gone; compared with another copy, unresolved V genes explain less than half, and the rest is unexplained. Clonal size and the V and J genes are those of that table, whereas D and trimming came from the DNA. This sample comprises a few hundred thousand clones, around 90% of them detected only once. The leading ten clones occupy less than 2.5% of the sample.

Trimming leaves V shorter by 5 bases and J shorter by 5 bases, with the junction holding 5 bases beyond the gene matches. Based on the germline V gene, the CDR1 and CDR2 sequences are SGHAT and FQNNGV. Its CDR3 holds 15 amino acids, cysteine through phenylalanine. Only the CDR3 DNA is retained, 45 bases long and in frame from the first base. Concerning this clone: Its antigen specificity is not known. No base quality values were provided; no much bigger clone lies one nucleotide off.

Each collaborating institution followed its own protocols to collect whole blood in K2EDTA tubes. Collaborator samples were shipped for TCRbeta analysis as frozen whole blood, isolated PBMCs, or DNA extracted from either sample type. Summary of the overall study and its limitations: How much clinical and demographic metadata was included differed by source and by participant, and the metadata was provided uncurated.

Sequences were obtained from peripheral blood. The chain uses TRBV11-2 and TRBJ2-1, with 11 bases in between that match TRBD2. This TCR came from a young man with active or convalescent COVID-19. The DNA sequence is TGTGCCAGCAGCCGAACTAGCGGGGGTAACAATGAGCAGTTCTTC. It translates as CASSRTSGGNNEQFF.